This T cell receptor beta chain was identified during a study of T cell clusters in autoimmune cytopenias. Study at large: The mean age of healthy donor controls was more than 55 years, the median approximately 59 years.

Germline assignment: CDR1 SGHNT and CDR2 YYREEE (reference sequence). The length of the CDR3 is 13 residues. One tube held mixed TRB-A and TRB-B primer pools for touch-down PCR. TCRdb re-analyzed the multiplex PCR reads; it lists each CDR3 protein once, without DNA. There are several thousand distinct CDR3 sequences in the sample, with just under 8.5% held by the top ten. The study's findings and limits: No experiment has yet validated the function of the T cell clusters defined in silico. TRB repertoire shifts in secondary cytopenia and chronic lymphocytic leukemia mostly reflected lymphoma, not autoimmunity.

In the case of this clonotype: Its antigen is not known.

Each sample's input was approximately 0.25 ug genomic DNA, roughly 38,000 genome equivalents. The data also belong to a second study, concerning T cell repertoires in aging, cancer and after chemotherapy. As that report states: Median generation probability rose over the chemotherapy interval in each cancer cohort, suggesting rebound thymic output.

Sequencing was performed on peripheral blood. This clonotype was sampled from a human donor in good health. The chain links TRBV5-4 to TRBJ1-2; TCRdb's D call, TRBD1, is unchecked because there is no DNA. The CDR3 spells CASSGDRVYGYTF.